Listed here are 17 T cell receptor beta chains from one sample, sequenced in a study of control samples from healthy donors and cancer patients. Sequencing was performed with immunoSEQ multiplex PCR; in TCRdb, only in-frame clones are kept and a portion is missing. Of tens of thousands of clones listed, around 90% are singletons. Material for sequencing was PBMCs. These receptor sequences come from a man between 60 and 75 years old with colorectal cancer.

This clone was found once. The same CDR3 can be traced to other DNA sequences in this sample. This rearrangement joins TRBV7-3 to TRBJ2-7; TRBD2 agrees at 8 bases. This CDR3 has 15 residues. V lost 3 bases, J lost 4 bases, and 8 bases stayed unmatched. The germline V gene has CDR1 SGHTA and CDR2 FQGTGA. The CDR3 here is CASSLGAGVGYEQYF. As DNA, the CDR3 is TGTGCCAGCAGCTTGGGAGCGGGGGTGGGTTACGAGCAGTACTTC.

The chain combines TRBV24-1 with TRBJ1-4; perhaps TRBD1 as D (6 bases). The CDR3 is 14 amino acids. The V gene's germline CDR1 is KGHDR and CDR2 SFDVKD. Trimming took 7 bases from V and 5 from J, leaving 13 bases between them. CDR3 residues: CATSAPGANEKLFF. CDR3 nucleotides: TGTGCCACCAGCGCTCCGGGGGCAAATGAAAAACTGTTTTTT.

V gene TRBV5-4 combines with J gene TRBJ2-7; no reliable D call. This CDR3 comprises 13 residues. The V gene's germline CDR1 is SGHNT and CDR2 YYREEE (reference sequence). Trimming stripped 3 bases from V and 2 bases from J, with 9 bases between. The CDR3 DNA follows: TGTGCCAGCAGCTCAGCAGGTCCCTACGAGCAGTACTTC. As protein: CASSSAGPYEQYF.

V is TRBV29-1 and J is TRBJ2-7, with D perhaps TRBD2 (6 bases). The V gene lost 5 bases and the J gene lost 4 bases, with 15 bases spanning the gap. This CDR3 has 13 residues. Germline CDR1 SQVTM, CDR2 ANQGSEA. The CDR3 is CSVSSGRPYEQYF. CDR3 coding DNA: TGCAGCGTTTCGTCCGGGAGACCTTACGAGCAGTACTTC.

The chain combines TRBV3-1 (or the pseudogene TRBV3-2) with TRBJ1-1, with D possibly being TRBD1 (5 bases). V was pared by 1 base and J by 4 bases, with 10 bases between. The CDR3 runs 14 residues. Looked up from germline, CDR1 is LGHDT and CDR2 is YNNKEL (reference sequence). The CDR3 DNA reads TGTGCCAGCAGCCAAGGCGGGGGGACCACTGAAGCTTTCTTT. As protein: CASSQGGGTTEAFF.

The rearrangement joins TRBV19 to TRBJ2-5; the D gene is possibly TRBD2 (5 bases). This CDR3 spans 17 amino acids. Germline CDR1 reads LNHDA; CDR2 reads SQIVND (reference sequence). V was trimmed by 2 bases and J by 0 bases, leaving 16 bases between them. Here the CDR3 reads CASSIRSSTQYQETQYF. CDR3 DNA: TGTGCCAGTAGTATAAGGTCTAGCACTCAGTACCAAGAGACCCAGTACTTC.

In its sample, this clone was seen a few times. The V call is TRBV30, the J call TRBJ1-6, with 7 bases lining up with TRBD1. The germline V gene has CDR1 GTSNPN and CDR2 SVGIG (reference sequence). The CDR3 is made up of 16 amino acids. The J segment lost 6 bases and the V segment lost 2 bases, leaving 10 bases of the junction unmatched. The CDR3 sequence: CAWSIPGTVGNSPLHF. CDR3 nucleotide sequence: TGTGCCTGGAGTATTCCCGGGACAGTGGGTAATTCACCCCTCCACTTT.

The chain combines TRBV9 with TRBJ2-5; TRBD1 aligns across 7 bases. The CDR3 is 15 residues long. J lost 7 bases, V lost 3 bases, and 12 bases had no gene match. The V gene's germline CDR1 is SGDLS and CDR2 YYNGEE. CDR3 residues: CASSAGDSSPGTQYF. The CDR3 DNA sequence: TGTGCCAGCAGCGCCGGGGACAGCTCCCCGGGGACCCAGTACTTC.

This clone was detected only once. V and J are TRBV7-8 and TRBJ1-4, with TRBD1 matching over 7 bases. The V and J ends lost 5 bases and 3 bases, in that order; junction bases with no gene match: 6. Germline-derived CDR1 and CDR2 are SGHVS and FQNEAQ. The CDR3 loop spans 15 amino acids. This CDR3 is CASSPGTVSNEKLFF. The CDR3 nucleotides are TGTGCCAGCAGCCCGGGGACAGTTTCTAATGAAAAACTGTTTTTT.

This clone came up once. This rearrangement joins TRBV5-1 to TRBJ2-5, with D perhaps assigned TRBD1 or TRBD2 (6 bases each). The germline V gene encodes CDR1 SGHRS and CDR2 YFSETQ. The V end was cut by 2 bases, the J end by 1 base, with 9 bases between. This CDR3 spans 14 amino acids. CDR3 DNA: TGCGCCAGCAGCTTTGGGGGGCCCCAAGAGACCCAGTACTTC. Residues: CASSFGGPQETQYF.

This chain joins TRBV19 and TRBJ1-1; weak D call: TRBD1 (5 bases). The CDR3 extends over 16 amino acids. V dropped 6 bases and J dropped 0 bases, with 17 bases sitting between them. From germline, CDR1 is LNHDA and CDR2 SQIVND (reference sequence). The CDR3 region is CASSALYGGMNTEAFF. CDR3 nucleotide sequence: TGTGCCAGTAGCGCCCTGTATGGGGGTATGAACACTGAAGCTTTCTTT.

The chain combines TRBV6-4 with TRBJ2-6, with TRBD2 as a possible D gene (6 bases). The V gene's germline CDR1 is MRHNA and CDR2 SNTAGT. V lost 0 bases, J lost 3 bases, and 15 bases lay in between. CDR3 length: 18 residues. As DNA, the CDR3 is TGTGCCAGCAGTGACTCCAAGCGGGCCTTTTTTGGGGCCAACGTCCTGACTTTC. Its protein product is CASSDSKRAFFGANVLTF.

The gene calls are TRBV27 and TRBJ1-2, with 7 bases lining up with TRBD1. The CDR3 sequence is 15 residues long. V shed 4 bases and J 6 bases; nucleotides not matched to a gene: 11. Germline CDR1 reads MNHEY; CDR2 reads SMNVEV (reference sequence). The chain's CDR3 is CASSSFRRGRDGYTF. In nucleotides, the CDR3 is TGTGCCAGCAGTTCCTTCAGGAGGGGGCGAGATGGCTACACCTTC.

This chain joins TRBV3-1 (or the pseudogene TRBV3-2) and TRBJ2-7; either TRBD1 or TRBD2 may fit D (6 bases each). The CDR3 is 14 amino acids. V shed 0 bases and J shed 7 bases, with 13 bases lying between them. Germline lookup yields CDR1 LGHDT and CDR2 YNNKEL (reference sequence). This chain's CDR3 is CASSQEGGSREQYF. The CDR3 coding sequence is TGTGCCAGCAGCCAAGAAGGGGGGAGCCGGGAGCAGTACTTC.

This chain links TRBV2 with TRBJ2-7, with 8 bases lining up with TRBD1. V gave up 3 bases and J gave up 2 bases; unmatched junction bases: 3. CDR1 and CDR2 from the germline V gene are SNHLY and FYNNEI. This CDR3 has 14 amino acids. For the CDR3, the DNA is TGTGCCAGCAGTGACAGGACAGGGACCTACGAGCAGTACTTC. Amino acids: CASSDRTGTYEQYF.

The chain joins TRBV12-3 or TRBV12-4 to TRBJ1-1; no clear D gene. Trimming stripped 2 bases from V and 10 bases from J, with 11 bases between. The CDR3 totals 12 residues. The CDR3 DNA is TGTGCCAGCAGTTTAAGGCAATTCGGAGCTTTCTTT. This translates into CASSLRQFGAFF.

The chain recombines TRBV6-4 with TRBJ2-2; D is unclear. The CDR3 covers 9 residues. Trimming cost V 8 bases and J 6 bases, with 1 base left between them. Germline loops: CDR1 MRHNA, CDR2 SNTAGT. CDR3: CASAGELFF. CDR3 nucleotide sequence: TGTGCCAGCGCCGGGGAGCTGTTTTTT.